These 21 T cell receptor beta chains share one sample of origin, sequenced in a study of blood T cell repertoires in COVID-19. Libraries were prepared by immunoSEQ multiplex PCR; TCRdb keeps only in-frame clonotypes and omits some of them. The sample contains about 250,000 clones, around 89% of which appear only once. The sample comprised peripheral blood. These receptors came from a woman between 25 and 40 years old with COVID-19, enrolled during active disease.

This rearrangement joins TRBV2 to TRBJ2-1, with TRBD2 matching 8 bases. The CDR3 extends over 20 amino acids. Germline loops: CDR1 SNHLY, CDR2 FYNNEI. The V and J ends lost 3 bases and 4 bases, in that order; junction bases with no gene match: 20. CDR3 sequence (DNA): TGTGCCAGCAGTGACATCCTAGGACTGCGGGAGGAAGGGGTGTACAATGAGCAGTTCTTC. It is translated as CASSDILGLREEGVYNEQFF.

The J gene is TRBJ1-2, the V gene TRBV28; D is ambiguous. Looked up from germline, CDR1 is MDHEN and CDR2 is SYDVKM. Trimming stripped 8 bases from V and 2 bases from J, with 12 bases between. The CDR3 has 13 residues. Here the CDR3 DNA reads TGTGCCAGCGGAACAGTGCGCAACTATGGCTACACCTTC. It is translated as CASGTVRNYGYTF.

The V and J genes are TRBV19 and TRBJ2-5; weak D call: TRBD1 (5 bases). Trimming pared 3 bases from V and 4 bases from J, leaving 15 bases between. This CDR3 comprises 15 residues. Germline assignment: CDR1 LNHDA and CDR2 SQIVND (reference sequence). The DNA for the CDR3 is TGTGCCAGTAGTATTAGGTTAACAAGGGGAGAGACCCAGTACTTC. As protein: CASSIRLTRGETQYF.

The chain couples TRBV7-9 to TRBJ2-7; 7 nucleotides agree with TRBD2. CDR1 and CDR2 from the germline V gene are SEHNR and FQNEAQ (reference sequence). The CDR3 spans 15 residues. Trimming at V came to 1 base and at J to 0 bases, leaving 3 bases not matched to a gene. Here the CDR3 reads CASSLEAGVSYEQYV. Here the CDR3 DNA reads TGTGCCAGCAGCTTAGAGGCGGGAGTCTCCTACGAGCAGTACGTC.

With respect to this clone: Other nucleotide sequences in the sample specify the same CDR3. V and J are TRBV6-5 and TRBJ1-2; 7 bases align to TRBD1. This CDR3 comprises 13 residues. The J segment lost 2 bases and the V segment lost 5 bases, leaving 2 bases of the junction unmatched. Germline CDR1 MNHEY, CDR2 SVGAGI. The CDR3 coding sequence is TGTGCCAGCAGTAGACAGGGAAACTATGGCTACACCTTC. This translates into CASSRQGNYGYTF.

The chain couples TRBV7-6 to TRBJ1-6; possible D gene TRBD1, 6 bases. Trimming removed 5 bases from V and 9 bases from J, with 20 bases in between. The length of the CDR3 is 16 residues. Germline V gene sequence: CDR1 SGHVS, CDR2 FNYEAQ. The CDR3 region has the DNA TGTGCCAGCAGCCCCCTTCGAGCAGGGGACATTTCACCCCTCCACTTT. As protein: CASSPLRAGDISPLHF. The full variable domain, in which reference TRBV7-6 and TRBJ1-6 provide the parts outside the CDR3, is GAGVSQSPRYKVTKRGQDVALRCDPISGHVSLYWYRQALGQGPEFLTYFNYEAQQDKSGLPNDRFSAERPEGSISTLTIQRTEQRDSAMYRCASSPLRAGDISPLHFGNGTRLTVT.

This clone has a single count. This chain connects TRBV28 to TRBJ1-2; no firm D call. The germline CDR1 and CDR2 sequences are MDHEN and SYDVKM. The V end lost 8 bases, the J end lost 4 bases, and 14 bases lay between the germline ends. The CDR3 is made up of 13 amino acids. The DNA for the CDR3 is TGTGCCAGCGGGAGGGCGGCCCTCTATGGCTACACCTTC. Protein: CASGRAALYGYTF.

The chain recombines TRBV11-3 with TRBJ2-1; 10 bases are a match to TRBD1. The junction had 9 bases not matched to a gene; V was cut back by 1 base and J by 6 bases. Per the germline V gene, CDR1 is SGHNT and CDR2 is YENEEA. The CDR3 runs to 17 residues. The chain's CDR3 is CASSLVWGQGLINEQFF. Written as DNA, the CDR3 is TGTGCCAGCAGCTTAGTGTGGGGACAGGGGTTAATCAATGAGCAGTTCTTC.

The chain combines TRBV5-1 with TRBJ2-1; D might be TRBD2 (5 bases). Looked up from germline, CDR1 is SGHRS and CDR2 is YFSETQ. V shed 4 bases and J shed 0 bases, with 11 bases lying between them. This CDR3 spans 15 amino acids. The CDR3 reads CASSPGDSSYNEQFF. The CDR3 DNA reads TGCGCCAGCAGCCCCGGGGATAGCTCCTACAATGAGCAGTTCTTC. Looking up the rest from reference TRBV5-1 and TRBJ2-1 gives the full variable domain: KAGVTQTPRYLIKTRGQQVTLSCSPISGHRSVSWYQQTPGQGLQFLFEYFSETQRNKGNFPGRFSGRQFSNSRSEMNVSTLELGDSALYLCASSPGDSSYNEQFFGPGTRLTVL.

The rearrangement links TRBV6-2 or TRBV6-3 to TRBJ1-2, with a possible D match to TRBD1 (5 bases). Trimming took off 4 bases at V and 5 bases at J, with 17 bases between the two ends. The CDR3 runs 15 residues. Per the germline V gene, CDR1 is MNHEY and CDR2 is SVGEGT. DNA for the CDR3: TGTGCCAGCAGTTCCCAGGGAAAGGGCTCGTATGGCTACACCTTC. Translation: CASSSQGKGSYGYTF.

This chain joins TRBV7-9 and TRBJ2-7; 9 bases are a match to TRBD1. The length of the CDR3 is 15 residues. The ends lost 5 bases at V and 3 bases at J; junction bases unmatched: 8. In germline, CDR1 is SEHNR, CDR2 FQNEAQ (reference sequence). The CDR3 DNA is TGTGCCAGCAGCCCCCCCCGGACAGGGGACTACGAGCAGTACTTC. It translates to CASSPPRTGDYEQYF.

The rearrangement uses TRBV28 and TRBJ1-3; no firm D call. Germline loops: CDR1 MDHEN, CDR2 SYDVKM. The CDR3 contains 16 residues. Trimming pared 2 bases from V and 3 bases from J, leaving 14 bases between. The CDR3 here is CASSLASGGYGNTIYF. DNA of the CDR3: TGTGCCAGCAGTTTAGCTTCTGGAGGTTATGGAAACACCATATATTTT. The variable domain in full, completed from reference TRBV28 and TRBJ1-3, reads DVKVTQSSRYLVKRTGEKVFLECVQDMDHENMFWYRQDPGLGLRLIYFSYDVKMKEKGDIPEGYSVSREKKERFSLILESASTNQTSMYLCASSLASGGYGNTIYFGEGSWLTVV.

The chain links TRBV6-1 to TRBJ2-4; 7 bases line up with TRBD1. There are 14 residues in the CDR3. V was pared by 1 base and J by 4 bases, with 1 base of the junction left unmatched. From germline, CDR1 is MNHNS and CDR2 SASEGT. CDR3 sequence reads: CASSEGTGKNIQYF. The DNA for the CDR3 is TGTGCCAGCAGTGAAGGGACAGGTAAAAACATTCAGTACTTC.

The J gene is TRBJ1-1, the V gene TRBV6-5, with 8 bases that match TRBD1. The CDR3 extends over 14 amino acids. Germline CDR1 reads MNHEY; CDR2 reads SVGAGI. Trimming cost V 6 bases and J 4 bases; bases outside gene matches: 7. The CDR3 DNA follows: TGTGCCAGCAGGGCAGGGGGCGGTAGCACTGAAGCTTTCTTT. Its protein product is CASRAGGGSTEAFF.

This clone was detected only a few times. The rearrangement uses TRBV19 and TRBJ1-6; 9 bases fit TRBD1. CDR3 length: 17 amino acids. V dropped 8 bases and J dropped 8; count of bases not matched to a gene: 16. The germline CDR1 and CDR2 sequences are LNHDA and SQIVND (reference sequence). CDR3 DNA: TGTGCCAGTCGGATCGGAAATCTGGGACAGGGAGATTCACCCCTCCACTTT. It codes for CASRIGNLGQGDSPLHF.

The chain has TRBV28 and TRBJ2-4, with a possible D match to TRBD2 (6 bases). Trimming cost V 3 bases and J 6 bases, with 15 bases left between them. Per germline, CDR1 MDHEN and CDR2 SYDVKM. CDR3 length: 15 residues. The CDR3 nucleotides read TGTGCCAGCAGTTTGTCGGGACTTGAGGGAAACATTCAGTACTTC. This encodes CASSLSGLEGNIQYF.

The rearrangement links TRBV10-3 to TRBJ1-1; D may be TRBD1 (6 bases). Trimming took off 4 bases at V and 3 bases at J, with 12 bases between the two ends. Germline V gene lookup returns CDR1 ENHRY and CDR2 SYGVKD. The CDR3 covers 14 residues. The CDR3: CAISGRQDDTEAFF. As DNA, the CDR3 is TGTGCCATCAGTGGAAGACAGGACGACACTGAAGCTTTCTTT.

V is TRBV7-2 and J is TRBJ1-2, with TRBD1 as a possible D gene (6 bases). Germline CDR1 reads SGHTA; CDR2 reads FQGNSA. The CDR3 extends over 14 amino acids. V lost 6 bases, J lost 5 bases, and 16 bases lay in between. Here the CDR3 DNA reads TGTGCCAGCAGGGGTTCAGGGGCTCAGTATGGCTACACCTTC. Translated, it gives CASRGSGAQYGYTF.

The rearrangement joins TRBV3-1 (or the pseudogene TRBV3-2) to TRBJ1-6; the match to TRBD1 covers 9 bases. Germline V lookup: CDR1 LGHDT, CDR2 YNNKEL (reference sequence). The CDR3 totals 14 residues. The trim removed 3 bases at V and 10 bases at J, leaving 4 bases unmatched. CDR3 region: CASSQGQGESPLHF. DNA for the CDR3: TGTGCCAGCAGCCAGGGACAGGGTGAATCACCCCTCCACTTT.

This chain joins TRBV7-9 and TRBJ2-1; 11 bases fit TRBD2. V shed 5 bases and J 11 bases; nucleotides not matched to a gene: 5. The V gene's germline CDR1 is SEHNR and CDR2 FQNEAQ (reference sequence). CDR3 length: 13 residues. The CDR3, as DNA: TGTGCCAGCAGCCCAAGACTAGCGGGAAAGCAGTTCTTC. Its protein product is CASSPRLAGKQFF.

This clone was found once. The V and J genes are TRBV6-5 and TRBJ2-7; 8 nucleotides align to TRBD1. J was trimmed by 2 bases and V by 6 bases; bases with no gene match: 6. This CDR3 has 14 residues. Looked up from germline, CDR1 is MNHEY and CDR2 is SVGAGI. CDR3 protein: CASSRDRSTYEQYF. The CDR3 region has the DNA TGTGCCAGCAGCCGGGACAGGTCCACCTACGAGCAGTACTTC.